This T cell receptor (beta chain) was identified in a study of blood T cell repertoires in COVID-19. Across the whole study: Collection of acute and convalescent COVID-19 samples took place in the United States, Italy and Spain. The analysed material was cDNA or gDNA that came from T cells, B-cell-depleted T cells, or PBMCs.

Under the authors' procedure: Estimated nucleated cell counts came from reference gene primer amplification. The data were produced by immunoSEQ multiplex PCR, yet TCRdb's version contains in-frame clones alone and is incomplete. That table gives V, J and clone size, and the DNA gave D and trimming. The sample consists of hundreds of thousands of clones, approximately 85% of them appearing once. CDR1 and CDR2 from the germline V gene are MRHNA and SNTAGT. The CDR3 is 16 amino acids. After removal of 2 bases from V and 5 bases from J, the junction contained 8 bases not matched to a gene. The clonotype comes from a human donor in a cohort sampled during active COVID-19. The sequenced material came from peripheral blood. The chain joins TRBV6-4 to TRBJ2-2; 7 bases line up with TRBD1. The CDR3 region is CASSDGSAGGTGELFF. The CDR3 bases are TGTGCCAGCAGTGACGGGTCGGCAGGGGGAACCGGGGAGCTGTTTTTT.